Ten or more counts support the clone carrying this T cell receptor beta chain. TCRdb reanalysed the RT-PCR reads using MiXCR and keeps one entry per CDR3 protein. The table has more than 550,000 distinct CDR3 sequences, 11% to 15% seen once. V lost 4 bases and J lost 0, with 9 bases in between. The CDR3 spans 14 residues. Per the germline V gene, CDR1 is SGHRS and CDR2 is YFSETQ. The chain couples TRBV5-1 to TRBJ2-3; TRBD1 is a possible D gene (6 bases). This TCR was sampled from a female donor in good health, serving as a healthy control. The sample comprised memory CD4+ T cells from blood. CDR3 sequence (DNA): TGCGCCAGCAGCCAACAGGGCAGCACAGATACGCAGTATTTT. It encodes CASSQQGSTDTQYF.